The clone carrying this T cell receptor beta chain was recorded once. These data come from a study of cytomegalovirus exposure and HLA in healthy donors. The CDR3 sequence is 15 residues long. Germline V gene sequence: CDR1 LGHNA, CDR2 YSLEER. With 5 bases removed from V and 1 base from J, the gap between germline ends came to 13 bases. A multiplex PCR was run with 60 Vbeta primers and 13 Jbeta primers. Sequenced by immunoSEQ multiplex PCR; TCRdb stores in-frame clones only, minus some. Of 90,000 to 120,000 clones listed, approximately 74% are singletons. Sequencing was carried out using PBMCs. This sequence joins TRBV4-3 and TRBJ2-3, with D possibly TRBD1 on 6 matching bases. The origin of this receptor is a woman in her forties in good health and CMV-seropositive. The CDR3: CASSGTGIGTDTQYF. The CDR3 bases are TGCGCCAGCAGCGGAACAGGGATCGGCACAGATACGCAGTATTTT.